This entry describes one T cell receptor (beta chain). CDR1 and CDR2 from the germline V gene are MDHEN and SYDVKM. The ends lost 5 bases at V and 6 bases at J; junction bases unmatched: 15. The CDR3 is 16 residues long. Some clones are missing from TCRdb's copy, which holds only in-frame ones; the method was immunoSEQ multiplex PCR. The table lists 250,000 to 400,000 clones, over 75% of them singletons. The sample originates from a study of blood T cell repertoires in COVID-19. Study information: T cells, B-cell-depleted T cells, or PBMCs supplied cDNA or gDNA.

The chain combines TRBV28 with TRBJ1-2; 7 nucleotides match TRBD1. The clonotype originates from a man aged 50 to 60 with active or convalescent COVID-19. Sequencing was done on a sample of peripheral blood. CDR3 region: CASSPSTRDRANGYTF. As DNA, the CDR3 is TGTGCCAGCAGTCCCTCAACGAGAGACAGGGCGAATGGCTACACCTTC.